The next 15 T cell receptor beta chains were all read from a single sample in a study of blood T cell repertoires in COVID-19. Assay used: immunoSEQ multiplex PCR; TCRdb lists only in-frame clones, some missing. This sample has approximately 400,000 clones, with roughly 92% found just once. The specimen sequenced was PBMCs or T cells enriched from blood (not recorded which). These receptors originate from a woman aged 40-49 years who had been exposed to COVID-19.

The rearrangement joins TRBV9 to TRBJ2-1, with a possible D match to TRBD1 (6 bases). With 7 bases removed from V and 6 bases from J, the gap between germline ends came to 14 bases. This CDR3 has 13 residues. Germline V CDR1 and CDR2: SGDLS, YYNGEE. The CDR3 sequence: CASGGRGTNEQFF. CDR3 nucleotide sequence: TGTGCCAGCGGTGGCAGGGGTACCAATGAGCAGTTCTTC.

The chain has TRBV7-2 and TRBJ1-2; 9 bases are shared with TRBD1. V lost 3 bases and J lost 8; bases outside the gene matches: 7. CDR1 and CDR2 (germline): SGHTA, FQGNSA. This CDR3 region has 14 residues. As DNA, the CDR3 is TGTGCCAGCAGCTTCCGAGGGGGGACAGGGGGCTACACCTTC. Its translation is CASSFRGGTGGYTF.

The table lists this clone with a count of one. The gene calls are TRBV18 and TRBJ2-7, with TRBD1 identical over 7 bases. Germline V gene sequence: CDR1 KGHSH, CDR2 LQKENI. The CDR3 extends over 16 amino acids. After removal of 8 bases from V and 0 bases from J, the junction contained 13 bases not matched to a gene. CDR3 nucleotide sequence: TGTGCCAGCGCCTCTGCGAAGACAGGGAGCTCCTACGAGCAGTACTTC. Translated: CASASAKTGSSYEQYF.

The V call is TRBV6-1, the J call TRBJ2-7, with D perhaps TRBD2 (6 bases). The germline V and J ends were trimmed by 2 bases and 1 base, with 12 bases remaining between them. CDR1 and CDR2 from the germline V gene are MNHNS and SASEGT. This CDR3 has 15 amino acids. CDR3 DNA: TGTGCCAGCAGTGAATGGGGGACTGGTTCCTACGAGCAGTACTTC. Translating gives CASSEWGTGSYEQYF.

V and J are TRBV19 and TRBJ1-6, with 9 positions matching TRBD1. J gave up 9 bases and V 8 bases, and 8 bases lay outside the gene matches. The germline CDR1 and CDR2 sequences are LNHDA and SQIVND (reference sequence). The CDR3 spans 14 residues. The CDR3 nucleotides read TGTGCCAGTGAGAAGGGACAGGGCGCTTCACCCCTCCACTTT. Protein product: CASEKGQGASPLHF.

This chain connects TRBV7-9 to TRBJ1-6; D unresolved. The CDR3 runs to 14 residues. With 2 bases removed from V and 7 bases from J, the gap between germline ends came to 9 bases. Germline V gene lookup returns CDR1 SEHNR and CDR2 FQNEAQ (reference sequence). DNA for the CDR3: TGTGCCAGCAGCTTATCTCAGGAAAATTCACCCCTCCACTTT. It yields the protein CASSLSQENSPLHF.

J is TRBJ2-3 and V is TRBV6-1, with TRBD1 matching over 8 bases. The CDR3 totals 15 residues. The V segment lost 3 bases and the J segment 5 bases; nucleotides outside the gene matches: 7. Germline CDR1 and CDR2: MNHNS and SASEGT. CDR3 sequence: CASSDRGQVKDTQYF. CDR3 coding DNA: TGTGCCAGCAGTGACAGGGGGCAGGTTAAAGATACGCAGTATTTT.

The chain links TRBV12-5 to TRBJ1-2, with 7 nucleotides matching TRBD1. CDR3 size: 13 residues. Trimming cost V 4 bases and J 4 bases; bases outside gene matches: 3. CDR1 is LGHNT and CDR2 is FRNRAP in the germline V gene. In nucleotides, the CDR3 is TGTGCTAGTGGTTCAGGGGGTCTCTATGGCTACACCTTC. Encoded protein: CASGSGGLYGYTF.

The genes are TRBV6-2 or TRBV6-3 and TRBJ2-4, with D possibly being TRBD2 (6 bases). The CDR3 length is 17 residues. Germline values: CDR1 MNHEY, CDR2 SVGEGT. With 5 bases removed from V and 1 base from J, the gap between germline ends came to 18 bases. The CDR3 reads CASSLPRRAGAKNIQYF. DNA of the CDR3: TGTGCCAGCAGTCTCCCCCGGAGGGCCGGGGCCAAAAACATTCAGTACTTC.

The chain recombines TRBV15 with TRBJ2-2; D possibly corresponds to TRBD2 (5 bases). The V and J ends lost 1 base and 5 bases respectively, with 11 bases between them. Germline values: CDR1 LNHNV, CDR2 YYDKDF (reference sequence). The CDR3 has 15 amino acids. The CDR3 DNA reads as TGTGCCACCAGCAGAGTAGCGTCCGTAACCGGGGAGCTGTTTTTT. This translates into CATSRVASVTGELFF.

The chain uses TRBV18 and TRBJ2-5; TRBD2 might be the D (6 bases). Germline V gene lookup returns CDR1 KGHSH and CDR2 LQKENI. The CDR3 length is 15 residues. Trimming removed 0 bases from V and 4 bases from J, with 12 bases in between. As DNA, the CDR3 is TGTGCCAGCTCACCACCGAGGAGGGTAGGAGAGACCCAGTACTTC. Protein sequence: CASSPPRRVGETQYF.

J is TRBJ1-2 and V is TRBV7-9; the match to TRBD1 covers 7 bases. CDR3 size: 14 residues. V gave up 5 bases and J gave up 5 bases; unmatched junction bases: 8. Looked up from germline, CDR1 is SEHNR and CDR2 is FQNEAQ (reference sequence). CDR3 DNA: TGTGCCAGCAGCCTGGGGACAGAGAAATATGGCTACACCTTC. Protein: CASSLGTEKYGYTF.

The chain uses TRBV7-9 and TRBJ1-4; D is ambiguous. Germline V CDR1 and CDR2: SEHNR, FQNEAQ (reference sequence). The V end lost 4 bases, the J end lost 2 bases, and 14 bases lay between the germline ends. This CDR3 is 16 amino acids long. The CDR3 nucleotides read TGTGCCAGCAGCTCTAAAGCCGAGTGGACTAATGAAAAACTGTTTTTT. It yields the protein CASSSKAEWTNEKLFF.

The V call is TRBV5-1, the J call TRBJ1-3; 8 positions agree with TRBD1. The V gene's germline CDR1 is SGHRS and CDR2 YFSETQ. CDR3 length: 17 amino acids. Trimming took 2 bases from V and 4 from J; bases not matched to a gene: 11. CDR3: CASSFGLGQGQGNTIYF. The CDR3 DNA sequence: TGCGCCAGCAGCTTCGGTCTCGGACAGGGCCAAGGAAACACCATATATTTT.

The rearrangement joins TRBV5-4 to TRBJ1-2; D unresolved. V was clipped by 2 bases and J by 3 bases, with 8 bases between them. Germline V gene sequence: CDR1 SGHNT, CDR2 YYREEE (reference sequence). CDR3 length: 13 residues. The CDR3 reads CASSFVSDYGYTF. The DNA for the CDR3 is TGTGCCAGCAGCTTTGTGTCGGACTATGGCTACACCTTC.